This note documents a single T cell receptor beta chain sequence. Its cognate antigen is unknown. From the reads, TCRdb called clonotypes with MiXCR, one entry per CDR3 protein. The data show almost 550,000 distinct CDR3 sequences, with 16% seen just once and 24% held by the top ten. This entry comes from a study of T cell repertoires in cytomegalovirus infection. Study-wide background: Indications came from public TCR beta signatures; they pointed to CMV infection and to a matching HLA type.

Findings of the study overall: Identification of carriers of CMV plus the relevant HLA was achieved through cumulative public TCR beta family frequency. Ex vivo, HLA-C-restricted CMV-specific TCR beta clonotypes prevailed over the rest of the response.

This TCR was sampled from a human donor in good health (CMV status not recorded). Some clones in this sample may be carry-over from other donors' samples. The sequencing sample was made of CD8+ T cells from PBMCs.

The CDR3 DNA is TGTGCCAGCAGCCAAGATCAAAGCGGGACAGGGGGTGAAAAACTGTTTTTT. Protein product: CASSQDQSGTGGEKLFF. This chain links TRBV4-2 with TRBJ1-4, with TRBD1 matching 11 bases. The V and J ends lost 0 bases and 7 bases, in that order; junction bases with no gene match: 7. The CDR3 totals 17 residues. In germline, CDR1 is LGHNA, CDR2 YNFKEQ.